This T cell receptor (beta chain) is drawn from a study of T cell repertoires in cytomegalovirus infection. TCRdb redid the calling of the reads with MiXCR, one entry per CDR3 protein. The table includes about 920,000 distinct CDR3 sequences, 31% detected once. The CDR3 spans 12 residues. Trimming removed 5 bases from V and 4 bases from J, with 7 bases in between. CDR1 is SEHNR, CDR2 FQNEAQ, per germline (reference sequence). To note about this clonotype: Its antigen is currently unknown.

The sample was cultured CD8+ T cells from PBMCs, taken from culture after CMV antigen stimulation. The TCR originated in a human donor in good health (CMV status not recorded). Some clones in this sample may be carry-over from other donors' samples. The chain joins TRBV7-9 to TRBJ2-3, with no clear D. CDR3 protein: CASSGVADTQYF. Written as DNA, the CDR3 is TGTGCCAGCAGCGGGGTGGCAGATACGCAGTATTTT.